The next 28 T cell receptor beta chains were all read from a single sample in a study of CD8 T cells in ankylosing spondylitis. TCRdb fed the 5' RACE reads into MiXCR, producing one record per CDR3 protein. Among about 340,000 distinct CDR3 sequences listed, 20% to 25% were seen once. The sample consisted of blood, either unsorted or a sorted T cell fraction (not recorded which). Receptors were obtained from a male donor with ankylosing spondylitis or in good health (not recorded which).

This chain uses TRBV30 with TRBJ2-7, with 7 bases identical to TRBD2. The CDR3 loop spans 14 amino acids. V was pared by 1 base and J by 2 bases, with 5 bases of the junction left unmatched. Germline V gene lookup returns CDR1 GTSNPN and CDR2 SVGIG (reference sequence). DNA for the CDR3: TGTGCCTGGAGTGCCGGGACTAACACCTACGAGCAGTACTTC. Translated: CAWSAGTNTYEQYF.

This clonotype was recorded at least ten times. The chain has TRBV12-3 or TRBV12-4 and TRBJ1-5; D is unresolved. This CDR3 is built from 13 residues. Trimming stripped 6 bases from V and 5 bases from J, with 11 bases between. CDR3 nucleotide sequence: TGTGCCAGCAGCCTCATTCTCTATCAGCCCCAGCATTTT. It is translated as CASSLILYQPQHF.

This clonotype was seen a handful of times. V gene TRBV29-1 combines with J gene TRBJ2-2; a weak D match, TRBD2 (5 bases). CDR1 and CDR2 (germline): SQVTM, ANQGSEA. This CDR3 is 16 amino acids long. V was clipped by 1 base and J by 0 bases, with 12 bases between them. CDR3 amino acids: CSVEARGGPNTGELFF. The CDR3 nucleotides read TGCAGCGTTGAAGCTAGAGGCGGGCCGAACACCGGGGAGCTGTTTTTT.

The chain combines TRBV6-1 with TRBJ1-4; D remains ambiguous. V lost 7 bases and J 10 bases, leaving 10 bases between the germline ends. CDR1 MNHNS and CDR2 SASEGT come from the germline V gene. The CDR3 loop spans 11 amino acids. Written as DNA, the CDR3 is TGTGCCAGCACCCCGGGATCAAAACTGTTTTTT. This sequence encodes CASTPGSKLFF.

A few counts support this clonotype. V is TRBV3-1 and J is TRBJ2-2, with no clear D. V was clipped by 3 bases and J by 3 bases, with 17 bases between them. The CDR3 spans 17 residues. Germline V gene lookup returns CDR1 LGHDT and CDR2 YNNKEL (reference sequence). The CDR3 sequence is CASSHGRLAVDTGELFF. CDR3 DNA: TGTGCCAGCAGCCATGGCCGCCTGGCGGTCGACACCGGGGAGCTGTTTTTT.

This clonotype was observed a handful of times. CDR3 DNA: TGTGCCAGCAGTGAAACCCGAGAGGGTGAGCAGTTCTTC. Its translation is CASSETREGEQFF. The chain links TRBV2 to TRBJ2-1, with D possibly TRBD2 on 5 matching bases. This CDR3 is 13 amino acids long. Deletions cut 2 bases from V and 9 bases from J, with 11 bases between. Germline CDR1 SNHLY, CDR2 FYNNEI.

The chain combines TRBV6-1 with TRBJ2-3, with 10 bases aligning to TRBD1. V was pared by 6 bases and J by 3 bases, with 6 bases of the junction left unmatched. Germline CDR1 reads MNHNS; CDR2 reads SASEGT. The CDR3 is made up of 15 amino acids. The CDR3 bases are TGTGCCAGCAGCAAAACGGACAGGGGGACAGATACGCAGTATTTT. This translates into CASSKTDRGTDTQYF.

This clonotype was observed many times. The chain employs TRBV29-1 and TRBJ2-2, with a tentative D call TRBD2 (6 bases). Germline CDR1 SQVTM, CDR2 ANQGSEA. The CDR3 runs 12 residues. V lost 5 bases and J 6 bases, leaving 10 bases between the germline ends. The CDR3 spells CSVPREAGELFF. In DNA, the CDR3 is TGCAGCGTTCCGCGGGAAGCCGGGGAGCTGTTTTTT.

This clonotype was detected a few times. The V gene is TRBV7-2, the J gene TRBJ1-5, with 7 positions matching TRBD1. This CDR3 has 16 residues. Germline values: CDR1 SGHTA, CDR2 FQGNSA. The V and J ends lost 2 bases and 3 bases, in that order; junction bases with no gene match: 7. This chain's CDR3 is CASSLSGTDYNQPQHF. The DNA for the CDR3 is TGTGCCAGCAGCTTAAGCGGGACAGACTACAATCAGCCCCAGCATTTT.

The rearrangement uses TRBV6-5 and TRBJ2-1; tentatively, D is TRBD1 or TRBD2 (5 bases each). The CDR3 loop spans 15 amino acids. Trimming removed 0 bases at V and 8 bases at J, with 14 bases between. Germline V gene sequence: CDR1 MNHEY, CDR2 SVGAGI. CDR3 DNA: TGTGCCAGCAGTTACTCCGGGCCGGTGGGGGATGAGCAGTTCTTC. Amino acids: CASSYSGPVGDEQFF.

This clonotype was seen a few times. The CDR3 here is CASSTGTATTGYTF. The DNA for the CDR3 is TGTGCCAGCAGTACAGGGACCGCCACAACTGGCTACACCTTC. The chain carries TRBV12-3 or TRBV12-4 and TRBJ1-2; perhaps TRBD1 as D (6 bases). Trimming left V 5 bases short and J 7 bases short, with 17 bases between. This CDR3 spans 14 amino acids.

V usage is TRBV2 and J usage is TRBJ2-1; D uncertain. Trimming pared 7 bases from V and 0 bases from J, leaving 7 bases between. CDR3 size: 13 residues. Looked up from germline, CDR1 is SNHLY and CDR2 is FYNNEI. The CDR3 nucleotides read TGTGCCAGCATGGGTAGCTCCTACAATGAGCAGTTCTTC. Translation gives CASMGSSYNEQFF.

The V call is TRBV6-1, the J call TRBJ2-7; TRBD1 aligns across 7 bases. The V gene end was trimmed by 6 bases and the J gene end by 5 bases; junction bases not matched to a gene: 7. Germline loops: CDR1 MNHNS, CDR2 SASEGT. The CDR3 spans 13 residues. The CDR3 bases are TGTGCCAGCAGCCTTGGGACAGACCACGAGCAGTACTTC. Its protein product is CASSLGTDHEQYF.

This clonotype appeared a few times. The rearrangement links TRBV10-3 to TRBJ2-5, with D possibly being TRBD1 or TRBD2 (5 bases each). CDR1 is ENHRY and CDR2 is SYGVKD in the germline V gene. The CDR3 has 16 amino acids. Trimming removed 6 bases from V and 2 bases from J, with 19 bases in between. CDR3 sequence (DNA): TGTGCCATCAGCTCGCCCCAGGGACCTGAACAAGAGACCCAGTACTTC. As protein: CAISSPQGPEQETQYF.

This clonotype was picked up a small number of times. The chain has TRBV2 and TRBJ2-7; D possibly corresponds to TRBD1 (5 bases). Germline CDR1 is SNHLY and CDR2 is FYNNEI. CDR3 length equals 12 residues. V lost 3 bases, J lost 2 bases, and 5 bases lay in between. The CDR3 bases are TGTGCCAGCAGTGACAGGGCCTACGAGCAGTACTTC. It is translated as CASSDRAYEQYF.

The V call is TRBV20-1, the J call TRBJ2-1, with D tentatively TRBD1 (6 bases). This CDR3 is 14 amino acids long. CDR1 is DFQATT, CDR2 SNEGSKA, per germline (reference sequence). The V end lost 6 bases, the J end lost 4 bases, and 16 bases lay between the germline ends. In DNA, the CDR3 is TGCAGTGCCTACTCTTCCGGGACATACAATGAGCAGTTCTTC. Amino acid sequence: CSAYSSGTYNEQFF.

This clonotype was observed a few times. The chain carries TRBV25-1 and TRBJ2-7; 8 nucleotides match TRBD1. CDR1 is MGHDK and CDR2 is SYGVNS in the germline V gene. This CDR3 is 15 amino acids long. V dropped 1 base and J dropped 4; count of bases not matched to a gene: 6. The CDR3 reads CASSEFGDRGYEQYF. In nucleotides, the CDR3 is TGTGCCAGCAGTGAATTTGGAGACAGGGGATACGAGCAGTACTTC.

This clonotype was found a few times. The chain has TRBV11-2 and TRBJ2-7, with D perhaps matching TRBD2 (7 bases). This CDR3 region has 15 residues. V lost 4 bases and J lost 3, with 16 bases in between. Germline-derived CDR1 and CDR2 are SGHAT and FQNNGV. Here the CDR3 DNA reads TGTGCCAGCAGCTCCGAGGGGGAGGGAATCTACGAGCAGTACTTC. It is translated as CASSSEGEGIYEQYF. Combining the CDR3 with reference TRBV11-2 and TRBJ2-7 gives the whole variable domain EAGVAQSPRYKIIEKRQSVAFWCNPISGHATLYWYQQILGQGPKLLIQFQNNGVVDDSQLPKDRFSAERLKGVDSTLKIQPAKLEDSAVYLCASSSEGEGIYEQYFGPGTRLTVT.

This clonotype was counted a single time. The rearrangement joins TRBV20-1 to TRBJ2-7; D possibly corresponds to TRBD1 (6 bases). The germline gives CDR1 DFQATT, CDR2 SNEGSKA (reference sequence). The CDR3 runs to 15 residues. Trimming took 5 bases from V and 3 from J, leaving 20 bases between them. The CDR3 loop reads CSAHKPGHDLYEQYF. The CDR3, as DNA: TGCAGTGCTCACAAGCCGGGACACGACCTCTACGAGCAGTACTTC.

The chain combines TRBV5-6 with TRBJ1-2, with D perhaps TRBD1 (5 bases). V was cut by 4 bases and J by 1 base, with 14 bases left in between. There are 15 residues in the CDR3. CDR1 is SGHDT and CDR2 is YYEEEE in the germline V gene. The CDR3 is CASSERDGFNYGYTF. The CDR3 bases are TGTGCCAGCAGCGAAAGGGACGGATTTAACTATGGCTACACCTTC.

The rearrangement uses TRBV29-1 and TRBJ2-7; tentative D call: TRBD1 (6 bases). Germline V gene lookup returns CDR1 SQVTM and CDR2 ANQGSEA. The V end lost 4 bases, the J end lost 4 bases, and 14 bases lay between the germline ends. This CDR3 comprises 13 residues. This CDR3 is CSVGALDSYEQYF. CDR3 DNA sequence: TGCAGCGTTGGGGCCCTGGACAGTTACGAGCAGTACTTC.

This clonotype showed up just a few times. This chain joins TRBV20-1 and TRBJ2-3, with 10 bases that match TRBD2. CDR1 and CDR2 (germline): DFQATT, SNEGSKA (reference sequence). The CDR3 has 16 residues. Trimming at V came to 0 bases and at J to 2 bases, leaving 5 bases not matched to a gene. In DNA form, the CDR3 reads TGCAGTGCTAGAGATCTAGCGGGGGCTTCCACAGATACGCAGTATTTT. Amino acid sequence: CSARDLAGASTDTQYF.

CDR3 bases: TGTGCCAGCAGCTCTCCGACTAGGCGAGAGACCCAGTACTTC. Amino acid sequence: CASSSPTRRETQYF. V and J are TRBV13 and TRBJ2-5, with TRBD2 as a possible D gene (6 bases). Trimming took off 4 bases at V and 4 bases at J, with 13 bases between the two ends. Per germline, CDR1 PRHDT and CDR2 FYEKMQ (reference sequence). CDR3 size: 14 residues.

V gene TRBV11-2 combines with J gene TRBJ2-7, with a possible D match to TRBD1 (6 bases). Per the germline V gene, CDR1 is SGHAT and CDR2 is FQNNGV. The CDR3 sequence is 15 residues long. V was trimmed by 6 bases and J by 3 bases, leaving 18 bases between them. The CDR3 loop reads CASSSTGFPNYEQYF. CDR3 sequence (DNA): TGTGCCAGCAGTTCAACAGGGTTTCCAAACTACGAGCAGTACTTC.

This clonotype was detected a few times. The rearrangement uses TRBV29-1 and TRBJ1-2, with D possibly TRBD1 on 5 matching bases. The CDR3 covers 13 residues. Looked up from germline, CDR1 is SQVTM and CDR2 is ANQGSEA. Trimming removed 6 bases from V and 6 bases from J, with 17 bases in between. CDR3 DNA sequence: TGCAGCGTACCCCCAGGGCGCGAGGATGGCTACACCTTC. This sequence encodes CSVPPGREDGYTF.

The rearrangement uses TRBV6-1 and TRBJ2-3; D remains unclear. V was shortened by 6 bases and J by 4 bases, with 14 bases between the two germline ends. The CDR3 is 14 amino acids. Germline V CDR1 and CDR2: MNHNS, SASEGT. DNA of the CDR3: TGTGCCAGCAGCCCGGTATGGAACGCAGATACGCAGTATTTT. Amino acid sequence: CASSPVWNADTQYF.

This clonotype has just a few counts. The chain carries TRBV27 and TRBJ2-1; weak D call: TRBD2 (6 bases). V dropped 1 base and J dropped 9 bases, with 10 bases sitting between them. Germline CDR1 MNHEY, CDR2 SMNVEV (reference sequence). The CDR3 has 13 amino acids. CDR3 residues: CASSLFGGGEQFF. The CDR3 nucleotides are TGTGCCAGCAGTTTATTTGGGGGAGGTGAGCAGTTCTTC.

The J gene is TRBJ2-5, the V gene TRBV29-1, with D perhaps matching TRBD1 or TRBD2 (6 bases each). The CDR3 loop spans 16 amino acids. The V end lost 0 bases, the J end lost 1 base, and 15 bases lay between the germline ends. CDR1 SQVTM and CDR2 ANQGSEA come from the germline V gene. The CDR3 region is CSVEDYPGAVQETQYF. As DNA, the CDR3 is TGCAGCGTTGAAGATTATCCGGGGGCGGTCCAAGAGACCCAGTACTTC. Full variable domain (outside the CDR3, taken from reference TRBV29-1 and TRBJ2-5): SAVISQKPSRDICQRGTSLTIQCQVDSQVTMMFWYRQQPGQSLTLIATANQGSEATYESGFVIDKFPISRPNLTFSTLTVSNMSPEDSSIYLCSVEDYPGAVQETQYFGPGTRLLVL.